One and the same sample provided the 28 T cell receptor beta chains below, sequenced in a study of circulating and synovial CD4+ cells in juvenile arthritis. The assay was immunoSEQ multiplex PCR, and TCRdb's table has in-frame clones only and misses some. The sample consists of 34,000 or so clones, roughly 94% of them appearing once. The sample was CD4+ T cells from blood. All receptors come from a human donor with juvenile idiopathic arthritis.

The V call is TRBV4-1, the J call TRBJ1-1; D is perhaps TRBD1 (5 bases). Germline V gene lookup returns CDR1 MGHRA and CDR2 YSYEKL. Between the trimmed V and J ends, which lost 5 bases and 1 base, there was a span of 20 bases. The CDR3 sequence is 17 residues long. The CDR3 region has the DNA TGCGCCAGCAGCGTGACTGCAGGGCCCGTGGCGAACACTGAAGCTTTCTTT. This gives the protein CASSVTAGPVANTEAFF.

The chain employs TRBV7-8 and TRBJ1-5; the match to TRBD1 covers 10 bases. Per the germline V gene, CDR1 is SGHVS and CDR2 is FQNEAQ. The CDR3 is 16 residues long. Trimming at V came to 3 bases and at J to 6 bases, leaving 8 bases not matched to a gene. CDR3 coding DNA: TGTGCCAGCAGCTTGGGGGGACAGGGGATCGGTCAGCCCCAGCATTTT. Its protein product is CASSLGGQGIGQPQHF.

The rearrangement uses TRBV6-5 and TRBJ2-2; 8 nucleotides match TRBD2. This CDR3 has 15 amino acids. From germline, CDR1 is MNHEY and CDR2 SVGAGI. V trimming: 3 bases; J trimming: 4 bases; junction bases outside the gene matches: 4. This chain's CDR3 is CASSYSGDPTGELFF. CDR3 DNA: TGTGCCAGCAGTTATAGCGGGGACCCCACCGGGGAGCTGTTTTTT.

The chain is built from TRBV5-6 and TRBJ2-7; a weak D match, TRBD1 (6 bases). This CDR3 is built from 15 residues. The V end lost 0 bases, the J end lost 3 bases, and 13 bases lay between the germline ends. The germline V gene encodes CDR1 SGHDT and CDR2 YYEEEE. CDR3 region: CASSLAPRGIYEQYF. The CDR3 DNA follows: TGTGCCAGCAGCTTGGCCCCCAGGGGTATCTACGAGCAGTACTTC.

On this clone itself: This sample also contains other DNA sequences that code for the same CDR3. CDR3 region: CASSLGGASYNSPLHF. DNA of the CDR3: TGTGCCAGCAGCTTAGGAGGGGCCAGCTATAATTCACCCCTCCACTTT. This chain uses TRBV13 with TRBJ1-6; maybe TRBD1 (5 bases). This CDR3 comprises 16 residues. Germline CDR1 is PRHDT and CDR2 is FYEKMQ (reference sequence). V was trimmed by 0 bases and J by 3 bases, leaving 9 bases between them.

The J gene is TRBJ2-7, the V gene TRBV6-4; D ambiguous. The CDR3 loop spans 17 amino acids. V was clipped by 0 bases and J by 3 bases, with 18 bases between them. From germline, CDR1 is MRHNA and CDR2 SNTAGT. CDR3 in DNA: TGTGCCAGCAGTGACTCCGGCAGGTCGGCCCATTTCTACGAGCAGTACTTC. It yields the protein CASSDSGRSAHFYEQYF.

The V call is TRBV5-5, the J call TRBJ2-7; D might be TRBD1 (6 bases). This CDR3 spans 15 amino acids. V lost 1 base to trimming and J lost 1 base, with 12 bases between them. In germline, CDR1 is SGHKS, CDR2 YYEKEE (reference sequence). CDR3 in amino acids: CASSLIEGESYEQYF. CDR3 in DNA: TGTGCCAGCAGCTTGATCGAGGGGGAGTCCTACGAGCAGTACTTC.

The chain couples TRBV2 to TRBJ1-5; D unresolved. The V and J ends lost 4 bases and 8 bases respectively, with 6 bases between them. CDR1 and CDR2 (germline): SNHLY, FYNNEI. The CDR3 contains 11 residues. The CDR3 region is CASSVGEPQHF. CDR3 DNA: TGTGCCAGCAGTGTCGGAGAGCCCCAGCATTTT.

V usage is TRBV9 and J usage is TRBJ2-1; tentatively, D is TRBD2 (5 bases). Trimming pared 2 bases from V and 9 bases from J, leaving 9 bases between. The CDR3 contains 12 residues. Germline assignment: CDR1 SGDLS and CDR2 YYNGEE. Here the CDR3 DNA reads TGTGCCAGCAGCGTGGAGGTTGGTGAGCAGTTCTTC. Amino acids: CASSVEVGEQFF.

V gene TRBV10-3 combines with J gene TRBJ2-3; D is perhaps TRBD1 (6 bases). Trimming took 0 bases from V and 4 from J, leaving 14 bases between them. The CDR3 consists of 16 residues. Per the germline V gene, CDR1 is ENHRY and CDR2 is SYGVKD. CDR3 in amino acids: CAISESPGVMPDTQYF. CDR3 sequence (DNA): TGTGCCATCAGTGAGTCACCAGGGGTCATGCCAGATACGCAGTATTTT.

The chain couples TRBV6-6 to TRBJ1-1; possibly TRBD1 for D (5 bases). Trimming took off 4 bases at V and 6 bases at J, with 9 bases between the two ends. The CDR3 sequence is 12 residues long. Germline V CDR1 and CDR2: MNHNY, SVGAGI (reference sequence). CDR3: CASSSPGPEAFF. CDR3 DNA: TGTGCCAGCAGTTCGCCAGGGCCTGAAGCTTTCTTT.

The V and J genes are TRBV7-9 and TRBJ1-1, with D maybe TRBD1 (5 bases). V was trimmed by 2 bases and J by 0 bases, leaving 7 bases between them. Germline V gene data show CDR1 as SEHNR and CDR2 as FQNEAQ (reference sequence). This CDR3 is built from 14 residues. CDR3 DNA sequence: TGTGCCAGCAGCTTACAGGGCCTGAACACTGAAGCTTTCTTT. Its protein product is CASSLQGLNTEAFF. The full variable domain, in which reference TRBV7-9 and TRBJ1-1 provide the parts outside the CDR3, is DTGVSQNPRHKITKRGQNVTFRCDPISEHNRLYWYRQTLGQGPEFLTYFQNEAQLEKSRLLSDRFSAERPKGSFSTLEIQRTEQGDSAMYLCASSLQGLNTEAFFGQGTRLTVV.

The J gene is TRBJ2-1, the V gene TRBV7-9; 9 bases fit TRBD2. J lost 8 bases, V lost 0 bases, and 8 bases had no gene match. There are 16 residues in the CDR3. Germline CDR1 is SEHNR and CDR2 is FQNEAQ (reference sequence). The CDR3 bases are TGTGCCAGCAGCTTAGCTTTGCGGGGGGGCCCCGATGAGCAGTTCTTC. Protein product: CASSLALRGGPDEQFF.

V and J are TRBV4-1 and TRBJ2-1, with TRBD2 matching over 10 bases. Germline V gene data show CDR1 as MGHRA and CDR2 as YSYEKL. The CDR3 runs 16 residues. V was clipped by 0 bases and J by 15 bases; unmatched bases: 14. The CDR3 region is CASSQEILAGEDSLFF. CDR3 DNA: TGCGCCAGCAGCCAAGAAATCCTAGCGGGGGAAGACAGTCTGTTCTTC.

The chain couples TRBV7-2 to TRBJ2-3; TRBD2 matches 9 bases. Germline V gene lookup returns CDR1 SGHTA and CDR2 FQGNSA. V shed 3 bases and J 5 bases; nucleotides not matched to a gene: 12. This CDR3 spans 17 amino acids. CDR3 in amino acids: CASSFTAGTSNLDTQYF. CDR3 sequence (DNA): TGTGCCAGCAGCTTCACGGCCGGGACTAGCAACTTAGATACGCAGTATTTT.

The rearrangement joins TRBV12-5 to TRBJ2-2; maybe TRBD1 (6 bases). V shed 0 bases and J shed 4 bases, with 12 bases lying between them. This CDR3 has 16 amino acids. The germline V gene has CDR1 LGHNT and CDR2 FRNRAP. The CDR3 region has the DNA TGTGCTAGTGGTTTGGTAATGGGACAAACCACCGGGGAGCTGTTTTTT. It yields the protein CASGLVMGQTTGELFF.

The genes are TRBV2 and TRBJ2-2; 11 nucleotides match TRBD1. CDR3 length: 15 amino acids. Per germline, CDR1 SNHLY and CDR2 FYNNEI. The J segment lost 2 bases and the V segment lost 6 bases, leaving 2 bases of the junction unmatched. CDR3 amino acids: CASSRTGGNTGELFF. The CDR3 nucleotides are TGTGCCAGCAGCCGGACAGGGGGCAACACCGGGGAGCTGTTTTTT.

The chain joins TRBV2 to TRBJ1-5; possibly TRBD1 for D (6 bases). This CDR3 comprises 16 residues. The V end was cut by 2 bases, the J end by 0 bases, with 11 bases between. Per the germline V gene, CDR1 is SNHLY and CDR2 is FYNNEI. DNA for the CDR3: TGTGCCAGCAGTGAACGACAGGAGCTTAGCAATCAGCCCCAGCATTTT. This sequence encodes CASSERQELSNQPQHF.

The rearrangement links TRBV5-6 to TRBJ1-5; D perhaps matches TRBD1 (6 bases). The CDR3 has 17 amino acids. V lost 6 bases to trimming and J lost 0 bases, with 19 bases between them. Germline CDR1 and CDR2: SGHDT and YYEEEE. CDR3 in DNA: TGTGCCAGCACCCGACTGGACAGCCCCTTTAGCAATCAGCCCCAGCATTTT. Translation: CASTRLDSPFSNQPQHF.

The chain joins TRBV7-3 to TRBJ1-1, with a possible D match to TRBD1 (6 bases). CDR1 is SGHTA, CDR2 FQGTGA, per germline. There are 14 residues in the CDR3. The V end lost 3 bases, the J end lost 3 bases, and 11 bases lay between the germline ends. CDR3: CASSLGHTYTEAFF. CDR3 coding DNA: TGTGCCAGCAGCTTGGGACACACTTACACTGAAGCTTTCTTT. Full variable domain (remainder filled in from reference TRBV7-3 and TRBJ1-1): GAGVSQTPSNKVTEKGKYVELRCDPISGHTALYWYRQSLGQGPEFLIYFQGTGAADDSGLPNDRFFAVRPEGSVSTLKIQRTERGDSAVYLCASSLGHTYTEAFFGQGTRLTVV.

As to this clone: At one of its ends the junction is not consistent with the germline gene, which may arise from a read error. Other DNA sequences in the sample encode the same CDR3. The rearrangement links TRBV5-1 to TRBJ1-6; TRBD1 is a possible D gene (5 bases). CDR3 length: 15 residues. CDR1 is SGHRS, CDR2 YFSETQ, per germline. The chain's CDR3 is CASSLLGLTDSPLHF. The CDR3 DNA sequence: TGCGCCAGCAGCTTGTTGGGACTGACTGATTCCCCCCTCCACTTT. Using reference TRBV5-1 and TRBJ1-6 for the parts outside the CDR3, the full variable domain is KAGVTQTPRYLIKTRGQQVTLSCSPISGHRSVSWYQQTPGQGLQFLFEYFSETQRNKGNFPGRFSGRQFSNSRSEMNVSTLELGDSALYLCASSLLGLTDSPLHFGNGTRLTVT.

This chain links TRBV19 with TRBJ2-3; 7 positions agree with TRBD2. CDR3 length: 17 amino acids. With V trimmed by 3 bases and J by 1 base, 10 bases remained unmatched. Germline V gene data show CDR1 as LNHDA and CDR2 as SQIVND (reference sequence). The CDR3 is CASSMRGGVKGTDTQYF. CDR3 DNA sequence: TGTGCCAGTAGTATGAGGGGAGGGGTAAAGGGCACAGATACGCAGTATTTT.

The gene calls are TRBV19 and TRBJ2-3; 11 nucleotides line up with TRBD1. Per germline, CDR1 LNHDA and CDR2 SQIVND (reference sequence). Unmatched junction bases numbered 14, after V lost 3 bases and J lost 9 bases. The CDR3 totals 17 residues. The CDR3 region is CASSMIVGTGGMGTQYF. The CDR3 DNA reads TGTGCCAGTAGTATGATTGTTGGGACAGGGGGAATGGGAACGCAGTATTTT.

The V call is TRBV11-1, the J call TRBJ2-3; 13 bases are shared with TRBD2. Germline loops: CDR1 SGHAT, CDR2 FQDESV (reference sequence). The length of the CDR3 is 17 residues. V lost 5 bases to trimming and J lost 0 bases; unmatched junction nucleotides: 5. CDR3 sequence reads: CASSRLAGGTSTDTQYF. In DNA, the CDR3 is TGTGCCAGCAGCCGACTAGCGGGGGGAACTAGCACAGATACGCAGTATTTT.

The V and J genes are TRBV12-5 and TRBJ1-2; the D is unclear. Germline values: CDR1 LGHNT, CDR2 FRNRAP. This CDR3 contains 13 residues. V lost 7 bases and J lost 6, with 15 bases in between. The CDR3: CASAEREENGYTF. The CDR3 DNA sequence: TGTGCTAGTGCCGAGCGGGAAGAGAATGGCTACACCTTC.

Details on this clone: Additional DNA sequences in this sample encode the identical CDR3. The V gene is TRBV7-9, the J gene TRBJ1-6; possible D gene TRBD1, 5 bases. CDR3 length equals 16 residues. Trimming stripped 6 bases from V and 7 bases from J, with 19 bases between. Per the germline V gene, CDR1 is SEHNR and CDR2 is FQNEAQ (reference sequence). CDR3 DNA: TGTGCCAGCAGTGGCAGGGAGGGTGCGAGAAATTCACCCCTCCACTTT. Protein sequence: CASSGREGARNSPLHF. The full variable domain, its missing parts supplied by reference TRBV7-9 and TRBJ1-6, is DTGVSQNPRHKITKRGQNVTFRCDPISEHNRLYWYRQTLGQGPEFLTYFQNEAQLEKSRLLSDRFSAERPKGSFSTLEIQRTEQGDSAMYLCASSGREGARNSPLHFGNGTRLTVT.

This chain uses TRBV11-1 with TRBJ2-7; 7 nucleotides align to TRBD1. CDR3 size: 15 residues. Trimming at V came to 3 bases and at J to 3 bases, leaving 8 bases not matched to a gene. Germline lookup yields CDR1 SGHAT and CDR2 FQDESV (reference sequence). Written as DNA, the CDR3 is TGTGCCAGCAGCTTTGGAACAGGGGTAATCTACGAGCAGTACTTC. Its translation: CASSFGTGVIYEQYF.

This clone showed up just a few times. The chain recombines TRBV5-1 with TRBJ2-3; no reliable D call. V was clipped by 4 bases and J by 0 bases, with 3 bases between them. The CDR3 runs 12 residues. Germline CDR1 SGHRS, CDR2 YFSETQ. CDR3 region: CASSGSTDTQYF. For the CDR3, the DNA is TGCGCCAGCAGCGGCAGCACAGATACGCAGTATTTT.